This T cell receptor (beta chain) was documented in a study of shared clonotypes between healthy human individuals. TCRdb's copy holds only in-frame clones and misses some; the assay was immunoSEQ multiplex PCR. The data contain some 2.3 million clones, over 90% of them singletons. Findings of the study overall: Clonotype sharing across a few donors was observed for around 5% of naive CD4 clonotypes.

As regards this clone: Its target is unknown.

This TCR derives from a man younger than 35 in good health. Some clones in this sample may be carry-over from other donors' samples. Sequences were obtained from naive CD4+ T cells from PBMCs. Subset described: CD45RA+ positively selected.

CDR3 protein: CASSPNYIQPQHF. In nucleotides, the CDR3 is TGTGCCAGCAGTCCGAACTACATTCAGCCCCAGCATTTT. V is TRBV2 and J is TRBJ1-5; D is undetermined. Trimming shortened V by 5 bases and J by 6 bases, and 11 bases separated the two germline ends. Looked up from germline, CDR1 is SNHLY and CDR2 is FYNNEI. The CDR3 runs to 13 residues.